The 21 T cell receptor beta chains listed next were all sequenced from one sample in a study of blood T cell repertoires in COVID-19. Repertoires were generated with immunoSEQ multiplex PCR, while TCRdb's copy carries only in-frame clones and drops some. Of 170,000 or so clones in the sample, 87% were seen once. The sequencing sample was made of PBMCs or T cells enriched from blood (not recorded which). The receptors stem from a woman aged 45-60 years who had recovered from COVID-19.

This chain joins TRBV4-2 and TRBJ1-1; 10 positions match TRBD1. The CDR3 totals 15 residues. V lost 5 bases, J lost 5 bases, and 8 bases stayed unmatched. Germline V CDR1 and CDR2: LGHNA, YNFKEQ. CDR3 protein: CASSNRDRGITEAFF. DNA of the CDR3: TGTGCCAGCAGCAACCGGGACAGGGGAATTACTGAAGCTTTCTTT.

This clone appeared once. This chain uses TRBV9 with TRBJ1-2; D is unclear. The CDR3 extends over 12 amino acids. Trimming removed 0 bases at V and 8 bases at J, with 8 bases between. Germline V gene sequence: CDR1 SGDLS, CDR2 YYNGEE. CDR3 sequence: CASSVASVGYTF. The DNA for the CDR3 is TGTGCCAGCAGCGTAGCTTCAGTCGGCTACACCTTC. Looking up the rest from reference TRBV9 and TRBJ1-2 gives the full variable domain: DSGVTQTPKHLITATGQRVTLRCSPRSGDLSVYWYQQSLDQGLQFLIQYYNGEERAKGNILERFSAQQFPDLHSELNLSSLELGDSALYFCASSVASVGYTFGSGTRLTVV.

This chain joins TRBV14 and TRBJ2-4, with D perhaps TRBD1 (5 bases). Trimming took off 1 base at V and 0 bases at J, with 13 bases between the two ends. This CDR3 is built from 17 residues. Looked up from germline, CDR1 is SGHDN and CDR2 is FVKESK. CDR3 amino acids: CASSQGAGNLAKNIQYF. In DNA, the CDR3 is TGTGCCAGCAGCCAAGGGGCAGGGAATCTAGCCAAAAACATTCAGTACTTC.

The rearrangement joins TRBV7-2 to TRBJ1-2, with 7 bases matching TRBD1. Germline V lookup: CDR1 SGHTA, CDR2 FQGNSA. J was trimmed by 7 bases and V by 1 base; bases with no gene match: 3. CDR3 size: 13 residues. The CDR3 here is CASSLGRGRGYTF. The DNA of the CDR3 is TGTGCCAGCAGCTTAGGAAGGGGGCGTGGCTACACCTTC.

This chain uses TRBV14 with TRBJ1-1; TRBD1 aligns across 10 bases. The CDR3 length is 17 residues. Germline CDR1 is SGHDN and CDR2 is FVKESK. Trimming at V came to 3 bases and at J to 4 bases, leaving 11 bases not matched to a gene. The CDR3 nucleotides are TGTGCCAGCAGCCAGTCACCGGGACAGGGGAGAAGCACTGAAGCTTTCTTT. Its protein product is CASSQSPGQGRSTEAFF.

V is TRBV7-2 and J is TRBJ1-4; the match to TRBD1 covers 8 bases. This CDR3 region has 16 residues. The germline CDR1 and CDR2 sequences are SGHTA and FQGNSA. The V gene end was trimmed by 3 bases and the J gene end by 4 bases; junction bases not matched to a gene: 7. DNA of the CDR3: TGTGCCAGCAGCTTGGGCAGGGGGCCCGGTAATGAAAAACTGTTTTTT. Protein: CASSLGRGPGNEKLFF.

V and J are TRBV6-5 and TRBJ1-1, with D tentatively TRBD1 (6 bases). There are 13 residues in the CDR3. Germline-derived CDR1 and CDR2 are MNHEY and SVGAGI. Trimming took 7 bases from V and 1 from J, leaving 10 bases between them. CDR3 bases: TGTGCCAGCATTGCGACAGGGAACACTGAAGCTTTCTTT. Amino acids: CASIATGNTEAFF.

Only one count was recorded for this clone. Here the CDR3 DNA reads TGTGCCAGCAGCTTTACAGGGGGCGCAGGTGGTGGCTACACCTTC. It codes for CASSFTGGAGGGYTF. V gene TRBV5-8 combines with J gene TRBJ1-2; TRBD1 agrees at 9 bases. Germline V gene lookup returns CDR1 SGHTS and CDR2 YDEGEE. CDR3 length equals 15 residues. Trimming took 2 bases from V and 7 from J; bases not matched to a gene: 9. Complete variable domain (other parts from reference TRBV5-8 and TRBJ1-2): EAGVTQSPTHLIKTRGQQATLRCSPISGHTSVYWYQQALGLGLQFLLWYDEGEERNRGNFPPRFSGRQFPNYSSELNVNALELEDSALYLCASSFTGGAGGGYTFGSGTRLTVV.

The chain has TRBV5-1 and TRBJ1-4; the D gene is possibly TRBD1 (5 bases). This CDR3 has 15 amino acids. Deletions cut 5 bases from V and 6 bases from J, with 17 bases between. In germline, CDR1 is SGHRS, CDR2 YFSETQ. The CDR3 reads CASRSRAGRDEKLFF. The CDR3 DNA sequence: TGCGCCAGCAGATCCCGGGCAGGGCGTGATGAAAAACTGTTTTTT.

The CDR3 reads CASSSYDFIRGRDSGNTIYF. DNA of the CDR3: TGTGCCAGCAGCTCGTACGACTTCATTCGGGGGAGAGACTCTGGAAACACCATATATTTT. This rearrangement joins TRBV13 to TRBJ1-3; tentative D call: TRBD1 (5 bases). CDR1 PRHDT and CDR2 FYEKMQ come from the germline V gene (reference sequence). V was pared by 4 bases and J by 0 bases, with 25 bases between. The CDR3 has 20 amino acids. The full variable domain, in which reference TRBV13 and TRBJ1-3 provide the parts outside the CDR3, is AAGVIQSPRHLIKEKRETATLKCYPIPRHDTVYWYQQGPGQDPQFLISFYEKMQSDKGSIPDRFSAQQFSDYHSELNMSSLELGDSALYFCASSSYDFIRGRDSGNTIYFGEGSWLTVV.

V is TRBV11-2 and J is TRBJ1-2, with no clear D. The germline V and J ends were trimmed by 5 bases and 8 bases, with 21 bases remaining between them. The CDR3 spans 15 residues. CDR1 SGHAT and CDR2 FQNNGV come from the germline V gene. The CDR3 reads CASSPVGGLSEGYTF. In DNA form, the CDR3 reads TGTGCCAGCAGCCCCGTTGGCGGACTCTCGGAGGGCTACACCTTC.

This chain uses TRBV11-3 with TRBJ1-1; no clear D. This CDR3 is 17 amino acids long. The V and J ends lost 4 bases and 3 bases respectively, with 21 bases between them. Germline V lookup: CDR1 SGHNT, CDR2 YENEEA. The CDR3 region has the DNA TGTGCCAGCAGCTCCAGATCGGGCCTTTCGGGGTACACTGAAGCTTTCTTT. This sequence encodes CASSSRSGLSGYTEAFF.

This clone was counted many times. The V and J genes are TRBV27 and TRBJ2-2; D is perhaps TRBD2 (6 bases). The CDR3 spans 13 residues. CDR1 is MNHEY and CDR2 is SMNVEV in the germline V gene (reference sequence). In nucleotides, the CDR3 is TGTGCAAGCTCGACGGGGGAGGTCGGGGAGCTGTTTTTT. It encodes CASSTGEVGELFF.

The chain has TRBV7-8 and TRBJ1-2; 7 positions agree with TRBD1. Germline CDR1 is SGHVS and CDR2 is FQNEAQ. The CDR3 loop spans 14 amino acids. Trimming cost V 0 bases and J 7 bases; bases outside gene matches: 5. The CDR3 sequence: CASSLAMTGSGYTF. The DNA for the CDR3 is TGTGCCAGCAGCTTAGCTATGACAGGGAGTGGCTACACCTTC.

The V and J genes are TRBV6-2 or TRBV6-3 and TRBJ2-7, with D uncertain. The CDR3 extends over 12 amino acids. V dropped 2 bases and J dropped 3 bases, with 5 bases sitting between them. CDR1 MNHEY and CDR2 SVGEGT come from the germline V gene. The CDR3 spells CASSYTVYEQYF. In DNA, the CDR3 is TGTGCCAGCAGTTACACAGTCTACGAGCAGTACTTC.

This clone was detected only a few times. The chain has TRBV27 and TRBJ1-1, with D possibly being TRBD1 (6 bases). With 6 bases removed from V and 7 bases from J, the gap between germline ends came to 21 bases. The CDR3 loop spans 15 amino acids. Looked up from germline, CDR1 is MNHEY and CDR2 is SMNVEV (reference sequence). The CDR3: CASSYLSGRGDEAFF. CDR3 bases: TGTGCCAGCAGCTATCTATCCGGGAGGGGGGATGAAGCTTTCTTT.

This chain links TRBV15 with TRBJ1-1; D possibly corresponds to TRBD1 (5 bases). The CDR3 has 12 residues. Deletions cut 2 bases from V and 7 bases from J, with 8 bases between. CDR1 LNHNV and CDR2 YYDKDF come from the germline V gene (reference sequence). This chain's CDR3 is CATSRLRVEAFF. Written as DNA, the CDR3 is TGTGCCACCAGCAGACTCAGGGTTGAAGCTTTCTTT.

V and J are TRBV11-2 and TRBJ1-5; D is possibly TRBD1 (6 bases). The CDR3 extends over 16 amino acids. Trimming pared 2 bases from V and 0 bases from J, leaving 11 bases between. Germline loops: CDR1 SGHAT, CDR2 FQNNGV. In DNA, the CDR3 is TGTGCCAGCAGCTTATCTCAAGGGGGTAGCAATCAGCCCCAGCATTTT. Amino acid sequence: CASSLSQGGSNQPQHF.

The chain combines TRBV6-5 with TRBJ2-7; 13 bases match TRBD2. The CDR3 has 15 amino acids. Trimming took 5 bases from V and 2 from J; bases not matched to a gene: 3. CDR1 and CDR2 from the germline V gene are MNHEY and SVGAGI. The CDR3 loop reads CASSQGLAGTYEQYF. DNA of the CDR3: TGTGCCAGCAGTCAGGGACTAGCGGGGACCTACGAGCAGTACTTC.

The chain recombines TRBV7-8 with TRBJ2-1; TRBD2 matches 14 bases. The germline V gene encodes CDR1 SGHVS and CDR2 FQNEAQ. Germline trimming cut 2 bases from V and 8 bases from J; bases unmatched to any gene: 5. This CDR3 has 16 residues. CDR3 loop: CASSLLGLAGDHEQFF. For the CDR3, the DNA is TGTGCCAGCAGCTTATTGGGACTAGCGGGAGACCATGAGCAGTTCTTC.

This clone was detected only once. The chain couples TRBV15 to TRBJ1-4; D gene unclear. Germline V gene sequence: CDR1 LNHNV, CDR2 YYDKDF (reference sequence). The CDR3 is made up of 13 amino acids. Trimming removed 0 bases from V and 4 bases from J, with 3 bases in between. This CDR3 reads CATSRDRNEKLFF. The CDR3 bases are TGTGCCACCAGCAGAGATCGTAATGAAAAACTGTTTTTT. The variable domain in full, with the rest retrieved from reference TRBV15 and TRBJ1-4, is DAMVIQNPRYQVTQFGKPVTLSCSQTLNHNVMYWYQQKSSQAPKLLFHYYDKDFNNEADTPDNFQSRRPNTSFCFLDIRSPGLGDTAMYLCATSRDRNEKLFFGSGTQLSVL.